Listed below are T cell receptor beta chains from one sample, sequenced in a study of T cells in localized non-small cell lung cancer. This table comes from immunoSEQ multiplex PCR, and its TCRdb copy is limited to in-frame clones, with some not included. The table shows 55,000 to 80,000 clones, with roughly 81% occurring only once. Specimen: peripheral blood, collected before any cancer treatment. These TCRs come from a female donor of 60 years or more with stage I lung adenocarcinoma. Each CDR3 is given with its conserved first and last residue. Fields, in order: V gene, clone size, CDR3 protein. Rows give clone size only sometimes, using once, few, many, or a class for an expanded clone.

>TRBV4-2|once
CASSQGKGTGNSPLHF
>TRBV5-4|-
CASSLSQGAGNSPLHF
>TRBV16|-
CASSQPGTLSYEQYF
>TRBV7-9|-
CASSFSMNTEAFF
>TRBV7-8|-
CASSFTGTEAFF
>TRBV7-8|-
CASSPRGNTDTQYF
>TRBV5-8|-
CASSFRQGGEEQYF
>TRBV18|-
CASSPGQGGNSPLHF
>TRBV5-4|-
CASSREGGSNYEQYF
>TRBV5-6|-
CASSPRGQGNYGYTF
>TRBV6-1|few
CASVSGRAGNYEQYF
>TRBV11-1|-
CASSLDGELRIYEQYF
>TRBV6-1|-
CASSGDRGLAQPQHF
>TRBV7-9|-
CASSFIGSSSYEQYF
>TRBV19|-
CASSILHPGLAVHSTDTQYF
>TRBV6-5|-
CASSYDRGGNQPQHF
>TRBV18|-
CASSPPVRGGEDTQYF
>TRBV4-1|-
CASSQEGLAGETQYF
>TRBV6-5|once
CASSTNLDEQFF
>TRBV6-5|-
CASSYSIGSQGSEQYF
>TRBV11-2|-
CASSMQGYYGYTF
>TRBV7-6|-
CASSLGTGRETQYF
>TRBV7-2|once
CASSLASPNTGELFF
>TRBV6-6|-
CASSPGFYGYTF
>TRBV6-1|-
CASSELRTSGFGQVDTQYF
>TRBV5-1|-
CASSLISGGTYNEQFF
>TRBV5-8|-
CASSLRDVTKQYF
>TRBV7-3|-
CASSSNSGGRTDTQYF
>TRBV5-6|once
CASSEITGSIFDTQYF
>TRBV7-3|-
CASSPGADTQYF
>TRBV7-9|-
CASNTGQSYNEQFF
>TRBV5-1|-
CASSAGTDNQPQHF
>TRBV6-5|-
CASSYSGTGGSYEQYF
>TRBV6-5|once
CASSYSGTGRNEQFF
>TRBV7-9|-
CASSLTGPNSPLHF
>TRBV5-6|-
CASSLRGYGNTIYF